This TCR beta chain appears in the sequencing data of a study of T cell responses to AZD1222 COVID-19 vaccine. General observations from the study: Clonal diversity was possibly underestimated, and the donors were mostly white British, with more females.

The protocol was immunoSEQ multiplex PCR, while the TCRdb copy is restricted to in-frame clones and leaves out a portion. The table includes around 130,000 clones, 91% detected once. The CDR3 is 15 amino acids. Germline CDR1 is SGHKS and CDR2 is YYEKEE (reference sequence). Trimming took off 4 bases at V and 3 bases at J, with 16 bases between the two ends. On this clone itself: What it binds is not known.

The source was peripheral blood, collected on day 0 of AZD1222 vaccination. The rearrangement joins TRBV5-5 to TRBJ1-2; weak D call: TRBD1 (5 bases). The TCR originated in an adult in good health. CDR3 sequence reads: CASSPAGGLYYGYTF. In DNA form, the CDR3 reads TGTGCCAGCAGCCCCGCCGGGGGTTTGTACTATGGCTACACCTTC.